This record concerns one T cell receptor beta chain sequence. The CDR3 runs 14 residues. The germline gives CDR1 MNHEY, CDR2 SMNVEV (reference sequence). The germline V and J ends were trimmed by 2 bases and 1 base, with 9 bases remaining between them. These data belong to a study of blood T cell repertoires in COVID-19. As processed by the authors: The authors estimated nucleated cell counts from reference gene primer amplification. Produced via immunoSEQ multiplex PCR; TCRdb's table is partial and in-frame only. V and J calls plus clone size are reproduced from that table; the DNA served to infer D and trimming. The table has about 220,000 clones, around 84% seen once.

The chain couples TRBV27 to TRBJ2-7; possible D gene TRBD1, 6 bases. The sample was peripheral blood. The receptor was derived from a man in his thirties or forties with active or convalescent COVID-19. The CDR3 spells CASSLKGVSYEQYF. The CDR3 bases are TGTGCCAGCAGTTTAAAGGGGGTATCCTACGAGCAGTACTTC.